This section outlines one T cell receptor (beta chain) sequence together with its context. One junction end does not reproduce the germline sequence, and a read error may be involved. The source of the sample is a study of STAT5B mutations in CD4+ large granular lymphocyte leukemia. Generated by immunoSEQ multiplex PCR, the TCRdb table keeps only in-frame clones and is missing some. The sample contains about 2,200 clones, over 75% of which appear only once. The sequenced sample consisted of PBMCs. The sequence derives from a woman aged 70-85 years with CD4+ T-cell large granular lymphocyte leukemia.

The CDR3 sequence: CTSSDIPWEGTGNTIYF. CDR3 nucleotide sequence: TGTACCAGCAGTGACATCCCGTGGGAGGGAACTGGAAACACCATATATTTT. The chain carries TRBV2 and TRBJ1-3; no reliable D call. The CDR3 is made up of 17 amino acids. CDR1 is SNHLY, CDR2 FYNNEI, per germline.